This note documents a single TCR beta chain sequence. Its antigen is unidentified. This sample stems from a study of CD4+ T cells in melanoma. Sequenced by immunoSEQ multiplex PCR; TCRdb stores in-frame clones only, minus some. This table has around 110,000 clones, around 92% appearing once. Study conclusions and caveats: Neoantigen-specific CD4+ T cells in melanoma reportedly had diverse differentiation states. A reported correlation linked neoantigen-specific CD4+ T cells to CD8+, macrophage and B cell function.

Trimming removed 10 bases from V and 2 bases from J; junction bases left unmatched: 1. The CDR3 has 12 amino acids. The germline V gene encodes CDR1 LGHNA and CDR2 YNFKEQ. Sequences were obtained from peripheral blood. J is TRBJ2-2 and V is TRBV4-2; 7 bases map to TRBD2. The TCR sequence derives from a human donor with melanoma. CDR3 protein: CATGGNTGELFF. The CDR3 nucleotides read TGTGCCACGGGGGGAAACACCGGGGAGCTGTTTTTT.